This T cell receptor beta chain was identified during a study of cytomegalovirus exposure and HLA in healthy donors. Study-level results: Information on immune exposure was restricted to one variable (CMV serostatus). In a later analysis, HLA-associated TCR beta chains were more clonally expanded than equally common others.

V dropped 5 bases and J dropped 2; count of bases not matched to a gene: 14. The CDR3 extends over 19 amino acids. Germline CDR1 SGHTA, CDR2 FQGNSA. It was with 60 Vbeta and 13 Jbeta primers that the PCR ran. Only in-frame clones appear in the TCRdb table, and some are missing; sequencing was by immunoSEQ multiplex PCR. The sample records 50,000 or so clones, about four fifths being singletons. Comments on this clone: Its antigen is still unknown.

This TCR was sampled from a boy aged 5 to 17 in good health and CMV-seropositive. Input material: PBMCs. The rearrangement joins TRBV7-2 to TRBJ2-3, with 12 nucleotides matching TRBD2. CDR3 amino acids: CASSHSPTGLAGHTDTQYF. DNA of the CDR3: TGTGCCAGCAGCCACTCCCCAACTGGACTAGCGGGGCACACAGATACGCAGTATTTT. The full variable domain, rest sourced from reference TRBV7-2 and TRBJ2-3, is GAGVSQSPSNKVTEKGKDVELRCDPISGHTALYWYRQSLGQGLEFLIYFQGNSAPDKSGLPSDRFSAERTGGSVSTLTIQRTQQEDSAVYLCASSHSPTGLAGHTDTQYFGPGTRLTVL.